This record looks at one T cell receptor beta chain sequence and its context. The antigen is not known. Repertoires were generated with immunoSEQ multiplex PCR, while TCRdb's copy carries only in-frame clones and drops some. This table has some 47,000 clones, just under 80% appearing once. This entry comes from a study of T cells in tumors after PD-1 blockade. Study results and limitations: Blood contained about 43% of the tumor's TCR clonotypes.

Germline assignment: CDR1 LNHDA and CDR2 SQIVND (reference sequence). Trimming removed 6 bases from V and 1 base from J, with 15 bases in between. The CDR3 is made up of 15 amino acids. This sequence joins TRBV19 and TRBJ1-2; D is undetermined. The sequences come from PBMCs, collected before anti-PD-1 treatment. This sequence was found in a human donor with basal cell carcinoma. The CDR3 sequence is CASSPPGGLNYGYTF. CDR3 DNA: TGTGCCAGTAGCCCCCCGGGAGGACTTAACTATGGCTACACCTTC.